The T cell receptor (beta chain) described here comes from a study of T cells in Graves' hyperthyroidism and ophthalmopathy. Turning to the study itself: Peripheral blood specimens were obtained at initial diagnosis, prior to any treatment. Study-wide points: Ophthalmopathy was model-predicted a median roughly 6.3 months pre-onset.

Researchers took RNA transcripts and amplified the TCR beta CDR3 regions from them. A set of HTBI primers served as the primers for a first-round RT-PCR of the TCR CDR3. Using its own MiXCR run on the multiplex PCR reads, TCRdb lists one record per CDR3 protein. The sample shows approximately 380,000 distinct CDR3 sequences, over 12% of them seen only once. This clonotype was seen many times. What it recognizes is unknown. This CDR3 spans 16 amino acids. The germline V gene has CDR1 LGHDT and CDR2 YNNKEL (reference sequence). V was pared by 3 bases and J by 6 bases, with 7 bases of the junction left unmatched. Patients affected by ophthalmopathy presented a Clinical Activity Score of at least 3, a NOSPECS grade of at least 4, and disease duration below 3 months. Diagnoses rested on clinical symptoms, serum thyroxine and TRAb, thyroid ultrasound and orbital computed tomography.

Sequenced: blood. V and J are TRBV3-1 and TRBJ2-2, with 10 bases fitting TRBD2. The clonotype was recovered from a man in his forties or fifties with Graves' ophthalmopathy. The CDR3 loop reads CASSHLAGVGPGELFF. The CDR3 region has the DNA TGTGCCAGCAGCCATCTAGCGGGAGTCGGTCCCGGGGAGCTGTTTTTT.